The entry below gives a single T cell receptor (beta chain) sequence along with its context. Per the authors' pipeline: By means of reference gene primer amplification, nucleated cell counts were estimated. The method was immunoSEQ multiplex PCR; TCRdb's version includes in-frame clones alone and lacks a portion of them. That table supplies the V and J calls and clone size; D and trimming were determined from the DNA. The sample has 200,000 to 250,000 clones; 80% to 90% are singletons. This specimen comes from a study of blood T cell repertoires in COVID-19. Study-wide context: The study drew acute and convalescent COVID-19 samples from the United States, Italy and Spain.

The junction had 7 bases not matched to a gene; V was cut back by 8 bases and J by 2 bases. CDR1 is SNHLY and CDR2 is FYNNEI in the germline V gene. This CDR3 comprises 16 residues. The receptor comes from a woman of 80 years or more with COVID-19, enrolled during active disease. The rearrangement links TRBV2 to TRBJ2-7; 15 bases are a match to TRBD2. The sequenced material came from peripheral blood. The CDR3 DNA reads TGTGCCAGCCGCCGGGGACTAGCGGGGGGAACCTACGAGCAGTACTTC. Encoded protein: CASRRGLAGGTYEQYF.